Presented here are 11 T cell receptor beta chains from one specimen sequenced in a study of CD4+ T cells in melanoma (dated by TCRdb to between 2020 and 2023). To prepare the library, the immunoSEQ multiplex PCR assay was applied. Held by TCRdb, this immuneACCESS table contains in-frame sequences only and omits some clones. Under half of the omission traces to an unresolved V gene where checked; the cause of the rest is unknown. For this sample the table gives 45,000 or so clones, of which roughly 89% were detected only once. Jointly, the top ten make up about 11% of the sample. The specimen was peripheral blood. Source of these receptors: a human donor with melanoma.

The chain combines TRBV5-1 with TRBJ2-3; TRBD2 matches at 9 bases. The V and J ends lost 0 bases and 2 bases, in that order; junction bases with no gene match: 7. The CDR3 spans 17 residues. Per the germline V gene, CDR1 is SGHRS and CDR2 is YFSETQ. CDR3 sequence reads: CASSLAVVAGVTDTQYF. The CDR3 DNA is TGCGCCAGCAGCTTGGCCGTAGTAGCGGGGGTCACAGATACGCAGTATTTT.

The chain is built from TRBV7-9 and TRBJ1-5, with TRBD1 matching 8 bases. The V and J ends lost 5 bases and 6 bases, in that order; junction bases with no gene match: 6. Germline CDR1 and CDR2: SEHNR and FQNEAQ (reference sequence). The CDR3 sequence is 14 residues long. The CDR3 reads CASSQQGVTQPQHF. CDR3 coding DNA: TGTGCCAGCAGCCAACAGGGGGTCACTCAGCCCCAGCATTTT.

The chain uses TRBV5-1 and TRBJ1-1, with D unresolved. The germline V gene encodes CDR1 SGHRS and CDR2 YFSETQ. V shed 3 bases and J shed 0 bases, with 12 bases lying between them. The CDR3 extends over 15 amino acids. The CDR3 sequence is CASSYERVMNTEAFF. CDR3 in DNA: TGCGCCAGCAGCTACGAACGGGTGATGAACACTGAAGCTTTCTTT. The variable domain in full, with the rest retrieved from reference TRBV5-1 and TRBJ1-1, is KAGVTQTPRYLIKTRGQQVTLSCSPISGHRSVSWYQQTPGQGLQFLFEYFSETQRNKGNFPGRFSGRQFSNSRSEMNVSTLELGDSALYLCASSYERVMNTEAFFGQGTRLTVV.

Details on this clone: The same CDR3 also results from other DNA sequences found in this sample. The rearrangement joins TRBV5-1 to TRBJ1-3; the D gene is possibly TRBD1 (5 bases). V was cut by 3 bases and J by 0 bases, with 16 bases left in between. Germline V gives CDR1 SGHRS, CDR2 YFSETQ. The CDR3 is 17 residues long. In DNA form, the CDR3 reads TGCGCCAGCAGCTACACAGGAGACCTCTACTCTGGAAACACCATATATTTT. Translated, it gives CASSYTGDLYSGNTIYF. Full variable domain (missing parts from reference TRBV5-1 and TRBJ1-3): KAGVTQTPRYLIKTRGQQVTLSCSPISGHRSVSWYQQTPGQGLQFLFEYFSETQRNKGNFPGRFSGRQFSNSRSEMNVSTLELGDSALYLCASSYTGDLYSGNTIYFGEGSWLTVV.

The J gene is TRBJ2-7, the V gene TRBV5-4; 7 nucleotides agree with TRBD1. CDR1 is SGHNT and CDR2 is YYREEE in the germline V gene (reference sequence). V lost 3 bases, J lost 3 bases, and 6 bases stayed unmatched. This CDR3 has 14 amino acids. Here the CDR3 reads CASSSMTGNYEQYF. The CDR3, as DNA: TGTGCCAGCAGCTCAATGACAGGGAACTACGAGCAGTACTTC.

This clone was counted a single time. The V call is TRBV6-5, the J call TRBJ2-2; D uncertain. The germline V and J ends were trimmed by 8 bases and 3 bases, with 10 bases remaining between them. Germline V lookup: CDR1 MNHEY, CDR2 SVGAGI. The CDR3 runs 13 residues. The CDR3: CASGFLYTGELFF. The CDR3 region has the DNA TGTGCCAGCGGGTTTCTTTACACCGGGGAGCTGTTTTTT.

This chain uses TRBV4-2 with TRBJ2-3; 10 bases align to TRBD2. The ends lost 0 bases at V and 4 bases at J; junction bases unmatched: 7. Per germline, CDR1 LGHNA and CDR2 YNFKEQ. The CDR3 totals 17 residues. CDR3 sequence (DNA): TGTGCCAGCAGCCAAGAATCCAGCGGGGGGGCATCAGATACGCAGTATTTT. Translating gives CASSQESSGGASDTQYF.

The V gene is TRBV4-1, the J gene TRBJ2-4, with a weak D call TRBD1 (5 bases). Germline CDR1 and CDR2: MGHRA and YSYEKL. Trimming removed 1 base at V and 1 base at J, with 11 bases between. The CDR3 length is 16 residues. DNA of the CDR3: TGCGCCAGCAGCCAAGCAGGGATCGGGGCCAAAAACATTCAGTACTTC. Its translation is CASSQAGIGAKNIQYF.

The table lists this clone with a few counts. The chain links TRBV27 to TRBJ1-1; no clear D. The CDR3 contains 13 residues. Germline values: CDR1 MNHEY, CDR2 SMNVEV (reference sequence). V lost 8 bases and J 2 bases, leaving 12 bases between the germline ends. The CDR3 sequence: CASGLATNTEAFF. The CDR3 DNA follows: TGTGCCAGCGGGCTAGCAACAAACACTGAAGCTTTCTTT.

V gene TRBV7-2 combines with J gene TRBJ2-2, with 11 bases lining up with TRBD1. Germline values: CDR1 SGHTA, CDR2 FQGNSA. The V gene end was trimmed by 8 bases and the J gene end by 2 bases; junction bases not matched to a gene: 7. The CDR3 is 16 residues long. In DNA form, the CDR3 reads TGTGCCAGCCCGGACAGGGGGCCCCTTAACACCGGGGAGCTGTTTTTT. Its translation is CASPDRGPLNTGELFF.

The chain employs TRBV5-4 and TRBJ1-1; perhaps TRBD1 as D (5 bases). The germline V gene has CDR1 SGHNT and CDR2 YYREEE (reference sequence). The CDR3 spans 14 residues. Trimming cost V 4 bases and J 0 bases, with 10 bases left between them. The CDR3 coding sequence is TGTGCCAGCAGCGCCGGGGGAGTGAACACTGAAGCTTTCTTT. It yields the protein CASSAGGVNTEAFF.